The count of the clone carrying this T cell receptor (beta chain) is one. Its antigen is not identified. Sorted-subset replicate PCR reactions contained 150 to 200 ng DNA, corresponding to tens of thousands of T cell genomes. Profiling relied on immunoSEQ multiplex PCR, and the TCRdb table lists in-frame clones only, not all of them. The repertoire holds about 2 million clones, with around 96% as singletons. Germline CDR1 and CDR2: MNHEY and SVGAGI. This CDR3 has 16 amino acids. V trimming: 4 bases; J trimming: 5 bases; junction bases outside the gene matches: 10. The sample comes from a study of shared clonotypes between healthy human individuals. Findings and caveats of the study: Relative to clonotypes present in all four donors, those not shared had lower generation probabilities. Tissue TCR repertoires likely differ from these blood-only repertoires. The study found approximately 5% of naive CD4 clonotypes shared across a few donors.

Naive CD8 cells lacked CD45RO and underwent positive selection for CCR7, leaving out terminally differentiated effector memory CD45RA+ cells. The sample was naive CD8+ T cells sorted from blood. J is TRBJ2-1 and V is TRBV6-5; TRBD2 matches at 8 bases. This sequence originates from a man in his late teens or twenties in good health. CDR3 DNA sequence: TGTGCCAGCAGTTTCGACCGGGAGGGGGTCCACAATGAGCAGTTCTTC. This translates into CASSFDREGVHNEQFF.